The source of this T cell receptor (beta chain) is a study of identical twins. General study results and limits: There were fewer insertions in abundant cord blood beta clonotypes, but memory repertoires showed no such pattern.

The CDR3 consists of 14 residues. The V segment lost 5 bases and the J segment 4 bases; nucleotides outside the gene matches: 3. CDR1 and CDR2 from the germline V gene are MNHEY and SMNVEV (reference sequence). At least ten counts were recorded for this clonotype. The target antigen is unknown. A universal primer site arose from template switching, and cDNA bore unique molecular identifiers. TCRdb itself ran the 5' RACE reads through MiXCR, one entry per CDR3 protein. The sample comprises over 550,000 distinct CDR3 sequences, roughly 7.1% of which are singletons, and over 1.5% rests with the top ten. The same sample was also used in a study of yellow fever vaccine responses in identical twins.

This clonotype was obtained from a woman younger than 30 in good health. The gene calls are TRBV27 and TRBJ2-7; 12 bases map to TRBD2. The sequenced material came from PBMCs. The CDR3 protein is CASSKTSGSYEQYF. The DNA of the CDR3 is TGTGCCAGCAGTAAGACTAGCGGGAGTTACGAGCAGTACTTC.